Listed below are T cell receptor beta chains from one sample, sequenced in a study of T cell responses to AZD1222 COVID-19 vaccine. Assay used: immunoSEQ multiplex PCR; TCRdb lists only in-frame clones, some missing. The repertoire includes some 130,000 clones, roughly 88% of them detected once, and under 4.5% sits in the top ten. The sequencing used peripheral blood, collected on day 0 of AZD1222 vaccination. All receptors come from an adult in good health. The CDR3 runs from the conserved cysteine through the conserved F or W. The D gene is left open where the match is weak. Part of the rows lack a size; the others show once, few, many or a class for expanded clones.

D | J | V | size | CDR3 | DNA
- | TRBJ1-2 | TRBV11-2 | once | CASSLEGWDYGYTF | TGTGCCAGCAGCTTAGAGGGTTGGGACTATGGCTACACCTTC
- | TRBJ1-5 | TRBV2 | - | CASSVNMQPNQPQHF | TGTGCCAGCAGTGTTAATATGCAGCCCAATCAGCCCCAGCATTTT
- | TRBJ2-5 | TRBV4-1 | - | CASSQDGPGTAETQYF | TGCGCCAGCAGCCAAGATGGCCCAGGGACGGCGGAGACCCAGTACTTC
- | TRBJ1-2 | TRBV2 | - | CASGAGNYGYTF | TGTGCCAGCGGGGCAGGGAACTATGGCTACACCTTC
- | TRBJ2-7 | TRBV2 | - | CASSEGYEQYF | TGTGCCAGCAGTGAGGGGTACGAGCAGTACTTC
- | TRBJ2-5 | TRBV9 | - | CASSVESHQETQYF | TGTGCCAGCAGCGTAGAGAGCCACCAAGAGACCCAGTACTTC
TRBD1 | TRBJ2-2 | TRBV19 | - | CASTLNRGTNTGELFF | TGTGCCAGTACCCTTAACAGGGGAACGAACACCGGGGAGCTGTTTTTT
TRBD1 | TRBJ2-7 | TRBV27 | - | CASSEGAPYEQYF | TGTGCCAGCAGCGAGGGGGCGCCCTACGAGCAGTACTTC
- | TRBJ1-5 | TRBV19 | once | CASSPRPKGNQPQHF | TGTGCCAGTAGTCCCCGGCCCAAAGGCAATCAGCCCCAGCATTTT
- | TRBJ1-3 | TRBV4-1 | medium-sized | CASSQFTANTIYF | TGCGCCAGCAGCCAATTTACGGCAAACACCATATATTTT
TRBD1 | TRBJ1-2 | TRBV6-2/TRBV6-3 | - | CASSAGQVYYGYTF | TGTGCCAGCAGCGCCGGACAGGTTTACTATGGCTACACCTTC
- | TRBJ2-7 | TRBV4-3 | - | CASSPFGPPSSYEQYF | TGCGCCAGCAGCCCCTTTGGGCCGCCAAGCTCCTACGAGCAGTACTTC
- | TRBJ2-7 | TRBV6-5 | - | CASSYNYRYEQYF | TGTGCCAGCAGTTACAACTACCGCTACGAGCAGTACTTC
- | TRBJ1-2 | TRBV7-9 | - | CASSPGEAANYGYTF | TGTGCCAGCAGCCCGGGTGAGGCAGCTAACTATGGCTACACCTTC
TRBD1 | TRBJ1-6 | TRBV6-2/TRBV6-3 | - | CASSFDRGGSPLHF | TGTGCCAGCAGTTTTGACAGGGGAGGCTCACCCCTCCACTTT
- | TRBJ1-5 | TRBV5-1 | once | CASSSDLNQPQHF | TGCGCCAGCAGCTCCGACCTCAATCAGCCCCAGCATTTT
- | TRBJ1-1 | TRBV6-5 | - | CASRRAGQNTEAFF | TGTGCCAGCAGACGGGCAGGGCAGAACACTGAAGCTTTCTTT
- | TRBJ2-2 | TRBV11-2 | - | CASSLAGPHTGELFF | TGTGCCAGCAGCTTAGCGGGACCCCACACCGGGGAGCTGTTTTTT
- | TRBJ2-2 | TRBV1 | - | CTPKYSTRGRMSGELFF | TGCACCCCTAAATATTCTACCAGGGGGCGAATGTCCGGGGAGCTGTTTTTT
- | TRBJ2-7 | TRBV5-1 | few | CASSSWGSPYEQYF | TGCGCCAGCAGTAGCTGGGGGAGTCCCTACGAGCAGTACTTC
TRBD1 | TRBJ1-4 | TRBV5-1 | - | CASSPGTGVQANEKLFF | TGCGCCAGCAGCCCCGGGACAGGGGTTCAGGCTAATGAAAAACTGTTTTTT
TRBD2 | TRBJ2-5 | TRBV5-1 | few | CASSFSGGGMKTQYF | TGCGCCAGCAGCTTTAGCGGGGGGGGTATGAAGACCCAGTACTTC
- | TRBJ1-2 | TRBV3-1/TRBV3-2 | - | CASSPVGGNYGYTF | TGTGCCAGCAGCCCGGTTGGGGGTAACTATGGCTACACCTTC
TRBD1 | TRBJ1-5 | TRBV10-3 | - | CAISETGTGGNQPQHF | TGTGCCATCAGTGAGACTGGGACAGGGGGCAATCAGCCCCAGCATTTT
TRBD1 | TRBJ1-1 | TRBV3-1/TRBV3-2 | few | CASSQQGQFTEAFF | TGTGCCAGCAGCCAGCAGGGACAGTTCACTGAAGCTTTCTTT
- | TRBJ1-3 | TRBV9 | - | CASSLEGEGSGNTIYF | TGTGCCAGCAGCCTGGAAGGGGAGGGCTCTGGAAACACCATATATTTT
- | TRBJ1-4 | TRBV13 | - | CASSGSGSATNEKLFF | TGTGCCAGCAGCGGCTCAGGATCCGCAACTAATGAAAAACTGTTTTTT
- | TRBJ1-2 | TRBV6-5 | - | CASRKTDNYGYTF | TGTGCCAGCAGAAAAACAGACAACTATGGCTACACCTTC
TRBD1 | TRBJ1-1 | TRBV18 | - | CASSPLGQQQAFF | TGTGCCAGCTCACCACTGGGACAGCAACAAGCTTTCTTT
- | TRBJ1-3 | TRBV3-1/TRBV3-2 | - | CASSQEGEAYTIYF | TGTGCCAGCAGCCAAGAGGGGGAAGCCTACACCATATATTTT
- | TRBJ1-6 | TRBV27 | once | CASAVSPHYNSPLHF | TGTGCCAGCGCCGTCTCTCCTCACTATAATTCACCCCTCCACTTT
TRBD1 | TRBJ1-3 | TRBV18 | once | CASSSTGAGNTIYF | TGTGCCAGCTCATCGACAGGGGCTGGAAACACCATATATTTT
- | TRBJ1-2 | TRBV5-1 | - | CASSQDFSITF | TGCGCCAGCAGCCAGGATTTCAGCATCACCTTC
- | TRBJ1-1 | TRBV3-1/TRBV3-2 | few | CASSQSLAGENTEAFF | TGTGCCAGCAGCCAATCCTTGGCGGGTGAGAACACTGAAGCTTTCTTT
- | TRBJ1-5 | TRBV19 | - | CASSSGQLSRPQHF | TGTGCCAGTAGTTCCGGACAGCTATCACGGCCCCAGCATTTT
- | TRBJ1-3 | TRBV10-3 | - | CAISESTGTSGNTIYF | TGTGCCATCAGTGAGTCCACAGGGACCTCTGGAAACACCATATATTTT
- | TRBJ1-2 | TRBV6-1 | - | CASSENPLYGYTF | TGTGCCAGCAGTGAGAACCCCTTGTATGGCTACACCTTC